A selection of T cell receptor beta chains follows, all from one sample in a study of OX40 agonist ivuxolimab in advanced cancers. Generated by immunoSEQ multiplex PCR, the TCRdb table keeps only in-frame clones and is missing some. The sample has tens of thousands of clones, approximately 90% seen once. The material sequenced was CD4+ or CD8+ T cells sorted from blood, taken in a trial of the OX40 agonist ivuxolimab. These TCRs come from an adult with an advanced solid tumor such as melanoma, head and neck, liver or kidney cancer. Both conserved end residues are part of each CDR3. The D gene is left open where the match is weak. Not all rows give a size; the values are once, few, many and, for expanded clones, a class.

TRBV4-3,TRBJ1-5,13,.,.,TGCGCCAGCAGCCTGGGGGCTAATCAGCCCCAGCATTTT,CASSLGANQPQHF
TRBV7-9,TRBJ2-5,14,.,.,TGTGCCAGCAGCTTAGCTCCCTCTCTCGAGACCCAGTACTTC,CASSLAPSLETQYF
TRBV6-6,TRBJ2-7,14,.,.,TGTGCCAGCAGTTACTCGGCTAGCGCACACGAGCAGTACTTC,CASSYSASAHEQYF
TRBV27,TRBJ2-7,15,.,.,TGTGCCAGCAGTTTAGGTGGAGGGGACGGAGGAGAGCAGTACTTC,CASSLGGGDGGEQYF
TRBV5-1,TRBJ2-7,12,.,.,TGCGCCAGCAGCCTGAACCCCTACGAGCAGTACTTC,CASSLNPYEQYF
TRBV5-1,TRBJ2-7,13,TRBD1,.,TGCGCCAGCAGCCCGGGACAGATGTACGAGCAGTACTTC,CASSPGQMYEQYF
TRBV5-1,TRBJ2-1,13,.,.,TGCGCCAGCAGCTTGGGAGACTACAATGAGCAGTTCTTC,CASSLGDYNEQFF
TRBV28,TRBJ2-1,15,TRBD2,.,TGTGCCAGCAGTCCAGGGACTAGGGGTTACAATGAGCAGTTCTTC,CASSPGTRGYNEQFF
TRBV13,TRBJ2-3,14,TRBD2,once,TGTGCCAGCAGCGTAGCGGGGAGCACAGATACGCAGTATTTT,CASSVAGSTDTQYF
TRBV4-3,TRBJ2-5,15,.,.,TGCGCCAGCAGCCAGCTACTAAAAAATGGGGAGACCCAGTACTTC,CASSQLLKNGETQYF
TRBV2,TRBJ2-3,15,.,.,TGTGCCAGCACCTTTCGGGAGACTAGCACAGATACGCAGTATTTT,CASTFRETSTDTQYF
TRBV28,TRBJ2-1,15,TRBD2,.,TGTGCCAGCGGTCACCGGGCTAGCGGACTCAATGAGCAGTTCTTC,CASGHRASGLNEQFF
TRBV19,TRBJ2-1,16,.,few,TGTGCCAGTAGTCGAACCGGGCCCCAAACAGGGAATGAGCAGTTCTTC,CASSRTGPQTGNEQFF
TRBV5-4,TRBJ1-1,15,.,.,TGTGCCAGCAGCCCCGATCCGTCGCTCGGGACTGAAGCTTTCTTT,CASSPDPSLGTEAFF
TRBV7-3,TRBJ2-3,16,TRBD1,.,TGTGCCAGCAGCCCCACAGGGGGTCTGGACACAGATACGCAGTATTTT,CASSPTGGLDTDTQYF
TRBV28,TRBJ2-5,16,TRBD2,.,TGTGCCAGCAGTTTCCCGACTAGCGCCAACCAAGAGACCCAGTACTTC,CASSFPTSANQETQYF
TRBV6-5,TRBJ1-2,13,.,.,TGTGCCAGCAGCCAGGGTTTTAACTATGGCTACACCTTC,CASSQGFNYGYTF
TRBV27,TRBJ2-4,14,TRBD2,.,TGTGCCAGCAGTTTAGCTTCTAGCGGAAACATTCAGTACTTC,CASSLASSGNIQYF
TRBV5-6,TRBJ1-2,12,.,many,TGTGCCAGCAGCGACGACGATCGGGGCTACACCTTC,CASSDDDRGYTF
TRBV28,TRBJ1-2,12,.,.,TGTGCCAGCAGTCCTGACCCCTATGGCTACACCTTC,CASSPDPYGYTF
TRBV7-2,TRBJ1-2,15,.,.,TGTGCCAGCAGCGAAGACAGAGCTTCGTCCTATGGCTACACCTTC,CASSEDRASSYGYTF
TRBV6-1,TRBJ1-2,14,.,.,TGTGCCAGCAGTGAATTATACAGGGTGTTAGGCTACACCTTC,CASSELYRVLGYTF
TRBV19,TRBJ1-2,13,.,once,TGTGCCAGTAGTATCCAGATAGGGTATGGCTACACCTTC,CASSIQIGYGYTF
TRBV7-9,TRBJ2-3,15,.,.,TGTGCCAGCAGCTTAGTCTCGCTGTACACAGATACGCAGTATTTT,CASSLVSLYTDTQYF
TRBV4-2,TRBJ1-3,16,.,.,TGTGCCAGCAGCCAAGGACAGGCGTCCTCTGGAAACACCATATATTTT,CASSQGQASSGNTIYF
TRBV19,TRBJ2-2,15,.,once,TGTGCCAGTAGTATAGTAGCCGTGCTCACCGGGGAGCTGTTTTTT,CASSIVAVLTGELFF
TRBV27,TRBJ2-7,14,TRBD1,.,TGTGCCAGCAGTCCGACAGGGGGGCCCTACGAGCAGTACTTC,CASSPTGGPYEQYF
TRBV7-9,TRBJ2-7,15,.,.,TGTGCCAGCAGCTCCTATCACGACAGCTCCTACGAGCAGTACTTC,CASSSYHDSSYEQYF
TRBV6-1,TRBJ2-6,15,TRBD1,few,TGTGCGGGCGGACAGGGGCACTCTGGGGCCAACGTCCTGACTTTC,CAGGQGHSGANVLTF
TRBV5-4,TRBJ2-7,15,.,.,TGCGCCAGCAGCCCCTTGGCTAGCGTAACCTACGAGCAGTACTTC,CASSPLASVTYEQYF